This T cell receptor (beta chain) came from a study of human T cells and chemical hapten exposure. This clonotype showed up just a few times. Its antigen is as yet unknown. Noted time point: pre-sensitization, week 0. As for treatment: therapeutic diphenylcyclopropenone sensitization with weekly scalp DPC. The template was total RNA from unfractionated whole blood. Study outcomes and limitations: Each of the donors had alopecia, so their immune responses may not resemble those of healthy people.

CDR1 and CDR2 (germline): SGHTA, FQGNSA. Trimming took 3 bases from V and 3 from J, leaving 12 bases between them. This CDR3 region has 15 residues. TCRdb redid the calling of the RACE reads with MiXCR, one entry per CDR3 protein. The sample consists of approximately 320,000 distinct CDR3 sequences, about 5.4% of them appearing once. The source is a woman aged 18-29 years with alopecia areata. Some clones in this sample may be carry-over from other donors' samples. The material sequenced was whole blood, taken in connection with sensitization to the hapten diphenylcyclopropenone (DPC). The J gene is TRBJ2-1, the V gene TRBV7-2; D possibly corresponds to TRBD1 (6 bases). The CDR3 bases are TGTGCCAGCAGCTTTTATGGACAGATCTACAATGAGCAGTTCTTC. As protein: CASSFYGQIYNEQFF.